This T cell receptor (beta chain) was captured in a study of CD8 T cells in Susac syndrome. Study-wide points: The CD4+ T cell repertoires from Susac syndrome exhibited no clonal expansion.

After extraction with the RNeasy kit, roughly 0.45 to 1 ug of the RNA was reverse transcribed using random hexamers. immunoSEQ multiplex PCR amplified TCR beta CDR3 across 54 Vbeta, 13 Jbeta. In TCRdb, the immunoSEQ multiplex PCR reads were re-called with MiXCR into one record per CDR3 protein. The table has hundreds of thousands of distinct CDR3 sequences, roughly 93% seen once. Peripheral blood CD8+ and CD4+ T cells were profiled by TCR beta sequencing. Negative magnetic isolation gave CD8+ and CD4+ cells; FACS enriched CD8+ TEMRA. Germline V CDR1 and CDR2: LGHNA, YSLEER. V gave up 5 bases and J gave up 9 bases, with 22 bases separating them. CDR3 length: 15 residues. On this clonotype itself: Antigen specificity is unknown.

J is TRBJ1-2 and V is TRBV4-3; perhaps TRBD1 as D (6 bases). The sample consisted of CD4+ T cells from PBMCs. This clonotype originated in a human donor with Susac syndrome. The DNA for the CDR3 is TGCGCCAGCAGCAGAACGTGGGGGCCAGAGGGGAGCTACACCTTC. It is translated as CASSRTWGPEGSYTF.